This T cell receptor (beta chain) is from a study of shared clonotypes between healthy human individuals. Sequencing was performed with immunoSEQ multiplex PCR; in TCRdb, only in-frame clones are kept and a portion is missing. The table lists about 2,100,000 clones, about 92% of them singletons, with roughly 1.8% in the top ten. Comments on this clone: Its antigen is undetermined.

The naive CD8 subset, CD45RO-negative cells positively selected for CCR7, excluded terminally differentiated effector memory CD45RA+ cells. The CDR3 spans 15 residues. CDR1 and CDR2 (germline): SGHVS, FNYEAQ. V was trimmed by 1 base and J by 1 base, leaving 10 bases between them. Overall study results and limits: In having few donors, the study represented limited genetic and exposure-history diversity. Between a few donors, naive CD4 clonotypes were shared at a level of approximately 5%. Generally, naive subsets came out with larger estimated richness than memory subsets.

The specimen was naive CD8+ T cells from PBMCs. This chain connects TRBV7-6 to TRBJ1-1; D gene ambiguous. This TCR was recovered from a man aged 18 to 30 in good health. Some clones in this sample may be carry-over from other donors' samples. The CDR3 DNA reads as TGTGCCAGCAGCTTAGACTGGGCAGCGAACACTGAAGCTTTCTTT. Its protein is CASSLDWAANTEAFF.